The entry that follows covers one T cell receptor beta chain sequence. This specimen belongs to a study of blood T cell repertoires in COVID-19. In the study overall: The origin of the acute and convalescent COVID-19 samples was the United States, Italy and Spain.

CDR3 length: 15 residues. V lost 2 bases and J lost 0, with 12 bases in between. CDR1 is SGHDT, CDR2 YYEEEE, per germline. Clones were read by immunoSEQ multiplex PCR, and TCRdb kept only the in-frame ones, dropping some. In the table there are just over 300,000 clones, around 85% of which are singletons. What was sequenced was PBMCs or T cells enriched from blood (not recorded which). This clonotype was sampled from a man aged 25-45 years who had recovered from COVID-19. The chain joins TRBV5-6 to TRBJ2-7; D may be TRBD2 (6 bases). CDR3 region: CASSFGTQSSYEQYF. The CDR3 DNA reads as TGTGCCAGCAGCTTCGGGACTCAGAGCTCCTACGAGCAGTACTTC. The whole variable domain, remainder taken from reference TRBV5-6 and TRBJ2-7, is DAGVTQSPTHLIKTRGQQVTLRCSPKSGHDTVSWYQQALGQGPQFIFQYYEEEERQRGNFPDRFSGHQFPNYSSELNVNALLLGDSALYLCASSFGTQSSYEQYFGPGTRLTVT.